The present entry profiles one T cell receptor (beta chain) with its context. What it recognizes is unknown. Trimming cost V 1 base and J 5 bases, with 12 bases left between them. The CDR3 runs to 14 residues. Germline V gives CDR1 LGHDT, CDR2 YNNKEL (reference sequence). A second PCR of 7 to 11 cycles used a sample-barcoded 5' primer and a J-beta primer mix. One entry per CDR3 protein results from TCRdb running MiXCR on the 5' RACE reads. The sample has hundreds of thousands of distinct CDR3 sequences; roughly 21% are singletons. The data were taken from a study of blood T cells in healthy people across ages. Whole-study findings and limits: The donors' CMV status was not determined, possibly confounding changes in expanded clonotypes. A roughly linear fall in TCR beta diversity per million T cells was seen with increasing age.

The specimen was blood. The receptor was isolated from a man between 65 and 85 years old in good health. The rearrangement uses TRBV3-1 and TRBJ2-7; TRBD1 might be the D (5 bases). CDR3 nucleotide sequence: TGTGCCAGCAGCCAAGTACAGGTGTCCCACGAGCAGTACTTC. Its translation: CASSQVQVSHEQYF.